One and the same sample provided the 27 T cell receptor beta chains below, sequenced in a study of blood T cell repertoires in COVID-19. The repertoire was sequenced with immunoSEQ multiplex PCR; TCRdb's copy has only in-frame clones and lacks some. The table shows under 200,000 clones, with approximately 80% occurring only once. The sequencing input was PBMCs or T cells enriched from blood (not recorded which). The receptors come from a man aged 45-60 years who had recovered from COVID-19.

The chain couples TRBV3-1 (or the pseudogene TRBV3-2) to TRBJ2-3; the match to TRBD2 covers 8 bases. Germline CDR1 and CDR2: LGHDT and YNNKEL (reference sequence). The ends lost 4 bases at V and 0 bases at J; junction bases unmatched: 9. This CDR3 comprises 17 residues. In nucleotides, the CDR3 is TGTGCCAGCAGCCTGGTGGTGCGGGGGGCAAGCACAGATACGCAGTATTTT. Translation gives CASSLVVRGASTDTQYF.

The table lists this clone with a count of one. CDR3 region: CASSLRQGHEQYF. In DNA, the CDR3 is TGTGCCAGCAGTTTAAGGCAGGGCCACGAGCAGTACTTC. V usage is TRBV12-3 or TRBV12-4 and J usage is TRBJ2-7; maybe TRBD1 (5 bases). Trimming took 2 bases from V and 5 from J, leaving 10 bases between them. The CDR3 runs 13 residues.

The CDR3 loop reads CASSPPGQGSRNEKLFF. DNA of the CDR3: TGTGCCAGTAGTCCGCCGGGACAGGGGAGCAGAAATGAAAAACTGTTTTTT. The rearrangement links TRBV19 to TRBJ1-4; 10 bases align to TRBD1. Germline CDR1 LNHDA, CDR2 SQIVND (reference sequence). Germline trimming cut 5 bases from V and 5 bases from J; bases unmatched to any gene: 11. There are 17 residues in the CDR3.

This rearrangement joins TRBV4-1 to TRBJ2-1; a possible D gene is TRBD2 (6 bases). Trimming took 0 bases from V and 4 from J, leaving 13 bases between them. The CDR3 extends over 16 amino acids. Germline-derived CDR1 and CDR2 are MGHRA and YSYEKL. This CDR3 is CASSQDRTSIYNEQFF. CDR3 in DNA: TGCGCCAGCAGCCAAGATCGCACTAGCATTTACAATGAGCAGTTCTTC.

This clone was observed a few times. The genes are TRBV27 and TRBJ2-7; D unclear. Germline CDR1 and CDR2: MNHEY and SMNVEV (reference sequence). V was clipped by 6 bases and J by 0 bases, with 15 bases between them. The CDR3 extends over 15 amino acids. The DNA of the CDR3 is TGTGCCAGCAGATTCGACCCACAGAGCTCCTACGAGCAGTACTTC. It yields the protein CASRFDPQSSYEQYF.

V usage is TRBV24-1 and J usage is TRBJ2-5; 9 bases align to TRBD1. J lost 5 bases, V lost 4 bases, and 10 bases had no gene match. From germline, CDR1 is KGHDR and CDR2 SFDVKD. The CDR3 loop spans 16 amino acids. CDR3 sequence: CATSEGGQGSGETQYF. The DNA of the CDR3 is TGTGCCACCAGTGAAGGTGGACAGGGGAGTGGGGAGACCCAGTACTTC.

This clone occurred a few times. The chain combines TRBV5-6 with TRBJ2-7, with D possibly being TRBD1 (6 bases). Looked up from germline, CDR1 is SGHDT and CDR2 is YYEEEE. The germline V and J ends were trimmed by 4 bases and 1 base, with 9 bases remaining between them. This CDR3 region has 13 residues. The CDR3 protein is CASSVGQSYEQYF. The CDR3 DNA is TGTGCCAGCAGCGTTGGACAGTCCTACGAGCAGTACTTC.

The chain carries TRBV12-3 or TRBV12-4 and TRBJ1-5, with TRBD1 as a possible D gene (5 bases). The CDR3 totals 12 residues. V dropped 6 bases and J dropped 3 bases, with 6 bases sitting between them. The CDR3 sequence: CASSRANQPQHF. For the CDR3, the DNA is TGTGCCAGCAGCAGGGCCAATCAGCCCCAGCATTTT.

The chain has TRBV7-6 and TRBJ2-1, with TRBD1 matching over 8 bases. Germline V gives CDR1 SGHVS, CDR2 FNYEAQ. The CDR3 sequence is 15 residues long. V shed 5 bases and J 1 base; nucleotides not matched to a gene: 4. DNA of the CDR3: TGTGCCAGCAGCCCCCGGACAGGGTCCTACAATGAGCAGTTCTTC. Translating it yields CASSPRTGSYNEQFF.

The chain links TRBV6-1 to TRBJ1-5; the D is unclear. CDR1 MNHNS and CDR2 SASEGT come from the germline V gene. The CDR3 totals 16 residues. The ends were cut back, 0 bases at V and 4 bases at J, with 13 bases in the middle. CDR3 nucleotide sequence: TGTGCCAGCAGTGAAGCAAACGTTGTGCGGAATCAGCCCCAGCATTTT. Translated, it gives CASSEANVVRNQPQHF.

The chain joins TRBV18 to TRBJ2-7; the D gene is possibly TRBD2 (5 bases). The CDR3 loop spans 13 amino acids. Between the trimmed V and J ends, which lost 4 bases and 1 base, there was a span of 8 bases. From germline, CDR1 is KGHSH and CDR2 LQKENI. The CDR3 is CASSRTGSYEQYF. Written as DNA, the CDR3 is TGTGCCAGCTCACGGACGGGGTCCTACGAGCAGTACTTC.

The V gene is TRBV4-1, the J gene TRBJ1-2, with 8 positions matching TRBD1. The CDR3 is 15 amino acids. Germline CDR1 is MGHRA and CDR2 is YSYEKL. V lost 1 base, J lost 1 base, and 2 bases stayed unmatched. The CDR3 is CASSQGDRSNYGYTF. DNA for the CDR3: TGCGCCAGCAGCCAAGGGGACAGGAGTAACTATGGCTACACCTTC.

The chain links TRBV4-3 to TRBJ2-6; possibly TRBD2 for D (6 bases). CDR1 and CDR2 (germline): LGHNA, YSLEER. This CDR3 has 18 amino acids. The V end was cut by 2 bases, the J end by 1 base, with 15 bases between. The CDR3 protein is CASSQQAGSGSGANVLTF. In nucleotides, the CDR3 is TGCGCCAGCAGCCAACAGGCGGGGAGTGGATCTGGGGCCAACGTCCTGACTTTC.

The chain links TRBV7-9 to TRBJ1-1; 8 nucleotides agree with TRBD1. The CDR3 runs 15 residues. CDR1 SEHNR and CDR2 FQNEAQ come from the germline V gene (reference sequence). The V and J ends lost 4 bases and 1 base, in that order; junction bases with no gene match: 5. The CDR3 loop is CASSWGQAKNTEAFF. CDR3 nucleotides: TGTGCCAGCAGCTGGGGACAGGCTAAGAACACTGAAGCTTTCTTT.

The chain uses TRBV10-3 and TRBJ1-6, with 7 bases aligning to TRBD1. CDR3 size: 14 residues. Germline V lookup: CDR1 ENHRY, CDR2 SYGVKD. J gave up 9 bases and V 6 bases, and 8 bases lay outside the gene matches. For the CDR3, the DNA is TGTGCCATCAGCCCAACAGGGGTGGGTTCACCCCTCCACTTT. It is translated as CAISPTGVGSPLHF.

The V gene is TRBV5-4, the J gene TRBJ2-7; 7 bases fit TRBD1. This CDR3 comprises 14 residues. Unmatched junction bases numbered 7, after V lost 4 bases and J lost 3 bases. Germline CDR1 and CDR2: SGHNT and YYREEE (reference sequence). For the CDR3, the DNA is TGTGCCAGCAGCACACAGGGGAAGAACTACGAGCAGTACTTC. It is translated as CASSTQGKNYEQYF.

The chain carries TRBV3-1 (or the pseudogene TRBV3-2) and TRBJ1-1; perhaps TRBD1 as D (5 bases). CDR3 length: 15 amino acids. Germline lookup yields CDR1 LGHDT and CDR2 YNNKEL (reference sequence). V shed 4 bases and J shed 5 bases, with 17 bases lying between them. CDR3 region: CASSRGGIRDTEAFF. DNA of the CDR3: TGTGCCAGCAGCCGGGGCGGCATTAGGGATACTGAAGCTTTCTTT.

The DNA for the CDR3 is TGTGCCAGCAGTTCACCGGACAGGGTAAGGTACGAGCAGTACTTC. Translation: CASSSPDRVRYEQYF. The V and J genes are TRBV28 and TRBJ2-7; TRBD1 aligns across 8 bases. J gave up 4 bases and V 4 bases, and 9 bases lay outside the gene matches. CDR3 length: 15 amino acids. The germline V gene has CDR1 MDHEN and CDR2 SYDVKM.

This clone was detected only a few times. J is TRBJ2-5 and V is TRBV4-1; 7 positions match TRBD2. The J segment lost 5 bases and the V segment lost 1 base, leaving 7 bases of the junction unmatched. The V gene's germline CDR1 is MGHRA and CDR2 YSYEKL. The CDR3 has 15 amino acids. The DNA for the CDR3 is TGCGCCAGCAGCCAAGGTCCCCAGCGGGGCGAGACCCAGTACTTC. It is translated as CASSQGPQRGETQYF.

CDR3 DNA sequence: TGTGCCAGCAGCTTAGTCGGGGGGCCCTTTATCTACAATGAGCAGTTCTTC. Translated, it gives CASSLVGGPFIYNEQFF. The chain is built from TRBV13 and TRBJ2-1; tentatively, D is TRBD2 (7 bases). The CDR3 extends over 17 amino acids. CDR1 is PRHDT and CDR2 is FYEKMQ in the germline V gene (reference sequence). Trimming left V 1 base short and J 3 bases short, with 16 bases between.

The chain employs TRBV11-2 and TRBJ1-1; 8 nucleotides match TRBD1. The junction had 8 bases not matched to a gene; V was cut back by 5 bases and J by 6 bases. The CDR3 runs 14 residues. From germline, CDR1 is SGHAT and CDR2 FQNNGV. This CDR3 reads CASSPDRVFSEAFF. CDR3 coding DNA: TGTGCCAGCAGCCCGGACAGGGTTTTTTCTGAAGCTTTCTTT.

The V call is TRBV7-9, the J call TRBJ1-5; 7 bases fit TRBD1. This CDR3 has 14 amino acids. The germline CDR1 and CDR2 sequences are SEHNR and FQNEAQ (reference sequence). The V gene end was trimmed by 5 bases and the J gene end by 4 bases; junction bases not matched to a gene: 5. This CDR3 reads CASSPDRLNQPQHF. The CDR3, as DNA: TGTGCCAGCAGCCCGGACAGGTTAAATCAGCCCCAGCATTTT. Drawing the rest from reference TRBV7-9 and TRBJ1-5, the complete variable domain is DTGVSQNPRHKITKRGQNVTFRCDPISEHNRLYWYRQTLGQGPEFLTYFQNEAQLEKSRLLSDRFSAERPKGSFSTLEIQRTEQGDSAMYLCASSPDRLNQPQHFGDGTRLSIL.

The chain carries TRBV9 and TRBJ1-5; TRBD1 is a possible D gene (6 bases). Per germline, CDR1 SGDLS and CDR2 YYNGEE. The CDR3 is made up of 18 amino acids. The ends were cut back, 3 bases at V and 0 bases at J, with 19 bases in the middle. The CDR3 DNA is TGTGCCAGCAGCGCAACACGCCATAACAGGGATAGCAATCAGCCCCAGCATTTT. This sequence encodes CASSATRHNRDSNQPQHF.

This clone occurred a few times. The CDR3 bases are TGTGCCAGCAGTGAGAACAGGGGCAATGGCTACACCTTC. This codes for CASSENRGNGYTF. V and J are TRBV2 and TRBJ1-2; 7 bases align to TRBD1. V was clipped by 3 bases and J by 6 bases; unmatched bases: 4. CDR3 length: 13 residues. Germline CDR1 and CDR2: SNHLY and FYNNEI.

CDR3 in amino acids: CASSKGSVGNEQFF. In DNA form, the CDR3 reads TGTGCCAGCTCCAAGGGGTCTGTTGGGAATGAGCAGTTCTTC. The chain couples TRBV2 to TRBJ2-1, with D maybe TRBD1 (5 bases). V gave up 8 bases and J gave up 7 bases, with 18 bases separating them. This CDR3 has 14 amino acids. Germline CDR1 and CDR2: SNHLY and FYNNEI.

This clone has only a few counts. The J gene is TRBJ2-5, the V gene TRBV7-3; TRBD1 matches at 7 bases. Germline V gives CDR1 SGHTA, CDR2 FQGTGA. The V gene end was trimmed by 5 bases and the J gene end by 3 bases; junction bases not matched to a gene: 9. This CDR3 contains 15 residues. CDR3: CASSPTGTAKETQYF. In DNA form, the CDR3 reads TGTGCCAGCAGCCCTACCGGGACAGCAAAAGAGACCCAGTACTTC.

The V gene is TRBV5-6, the J gene TRBJ1-5; tentatively, D is TRBD1 (5 bases). CDR1 and CDR2 from the germline V gene are SGHDT and YYEEEE. The CDR3 runs to 16 residues. Trimming cost V 0 bases and J 4 bases, with 14 bases left between them. CDR3 bases: TGTGCCAGCAGCTTGGGATCGACAGCCTTTAATCAGCCCCAGCATTTT. It yields the protein CASSLGSTAFNQPQHF. The entire variable domain, with the rest obtained from reference TRBV5-6 and TRBJ1-5, is as follows: DAGVTQSPTHLIKTRGQQVTLRCSPKSGHDTVSWYQQALGQGPQFIFQYYEEEERQRGNFPDRFSGHQFPNYSSELNVNALLLGDSALYLCASSLGSTAFNQPQHFGDGTRLSIL.